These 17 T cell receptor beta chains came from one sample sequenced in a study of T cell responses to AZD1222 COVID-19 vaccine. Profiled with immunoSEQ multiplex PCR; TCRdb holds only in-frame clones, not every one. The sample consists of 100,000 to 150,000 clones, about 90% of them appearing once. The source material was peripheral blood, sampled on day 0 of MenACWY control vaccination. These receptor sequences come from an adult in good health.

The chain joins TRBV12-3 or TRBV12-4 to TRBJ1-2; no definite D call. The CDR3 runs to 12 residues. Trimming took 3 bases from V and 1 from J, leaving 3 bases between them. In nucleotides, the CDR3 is TGTGCCAGCAGTTTTATTAACTATGGCTACACCTTC. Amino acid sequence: CASSFINYGYTF.

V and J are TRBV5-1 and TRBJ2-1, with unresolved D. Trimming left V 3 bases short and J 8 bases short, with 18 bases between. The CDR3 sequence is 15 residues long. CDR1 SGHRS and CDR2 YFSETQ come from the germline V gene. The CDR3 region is CASSSAALLQDEQFF. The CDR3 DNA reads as TGCGCCAGCAGCTCGGCTGCACTCCTACAAGATGAGCAGTTCTTC.

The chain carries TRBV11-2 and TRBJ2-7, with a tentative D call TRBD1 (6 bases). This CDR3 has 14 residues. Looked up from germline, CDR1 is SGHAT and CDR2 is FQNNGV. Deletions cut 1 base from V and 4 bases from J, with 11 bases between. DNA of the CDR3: TGTGCCAGCAGCTTAGGGCGGACAGAATACGAGCAGTACGTC. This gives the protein CASSLGRTEYEQYV.

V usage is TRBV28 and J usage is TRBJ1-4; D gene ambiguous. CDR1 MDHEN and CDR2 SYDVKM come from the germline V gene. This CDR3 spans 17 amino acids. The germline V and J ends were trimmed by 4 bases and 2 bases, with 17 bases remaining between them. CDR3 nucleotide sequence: TGTGCCAGCAGTTCCCCCCGAGAGGGAATGACTAATGAAAAACTGTTTTTT. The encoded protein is CASSSPREGMTNEKLFF.

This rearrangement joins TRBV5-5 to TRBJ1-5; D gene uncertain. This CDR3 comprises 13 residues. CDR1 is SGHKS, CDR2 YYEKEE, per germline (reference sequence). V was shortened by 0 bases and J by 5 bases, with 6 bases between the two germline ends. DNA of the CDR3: TGTGCCAGCAGCTTGGACACCGATCAGCCCCAGCATTTT. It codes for CASSLDTDQPQHF.

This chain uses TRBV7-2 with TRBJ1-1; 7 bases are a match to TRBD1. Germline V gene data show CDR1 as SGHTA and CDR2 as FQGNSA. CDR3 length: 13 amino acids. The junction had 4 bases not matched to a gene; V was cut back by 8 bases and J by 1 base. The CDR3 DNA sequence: TGTGCCAGCGGAAGACAGGGGAACACTGAAGCTTTCTTT. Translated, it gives CASGRQGNTEAFF.

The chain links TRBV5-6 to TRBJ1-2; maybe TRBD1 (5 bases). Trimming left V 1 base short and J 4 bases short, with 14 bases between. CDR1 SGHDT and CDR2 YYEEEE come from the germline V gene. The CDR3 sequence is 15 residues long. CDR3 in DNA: TGTGCCAGCAGCTTGCAGGGAGGGAGGGGCTATGGCTACACCTTC. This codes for CASSLQGGRGYGYTF.

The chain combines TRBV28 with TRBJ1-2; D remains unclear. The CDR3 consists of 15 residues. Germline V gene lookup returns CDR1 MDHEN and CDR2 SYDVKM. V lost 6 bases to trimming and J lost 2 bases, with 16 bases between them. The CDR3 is CASSPEGARNYGYTF. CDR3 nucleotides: TGTGCCAGCAGCCCGGAGGGCGCCAGGAACTATGGCTACACCTTC.

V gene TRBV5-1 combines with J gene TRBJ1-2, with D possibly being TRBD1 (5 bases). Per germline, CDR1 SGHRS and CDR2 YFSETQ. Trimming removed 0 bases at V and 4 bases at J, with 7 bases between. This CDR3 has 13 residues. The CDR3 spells CASSLAGGYGYTF. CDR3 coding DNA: TGCGCCAGCAGCTTGGCCGGGGGCTATGGCTACACCTTC.

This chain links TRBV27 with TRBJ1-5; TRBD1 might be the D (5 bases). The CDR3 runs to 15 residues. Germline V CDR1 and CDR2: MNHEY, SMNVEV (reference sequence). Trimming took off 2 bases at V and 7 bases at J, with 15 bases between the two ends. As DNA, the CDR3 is TGTGCCAGCAGTTTAGGAGGGGATTCAGGACAGCCCCAGCATTTT. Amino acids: CASSLGGDSGQPQHF.

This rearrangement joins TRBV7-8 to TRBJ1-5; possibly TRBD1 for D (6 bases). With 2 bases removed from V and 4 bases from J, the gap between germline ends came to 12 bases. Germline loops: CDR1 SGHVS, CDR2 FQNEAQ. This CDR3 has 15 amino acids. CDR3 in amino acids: CASSLLGGANQPQHF. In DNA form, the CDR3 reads TGTGCCAGCAGCTTATTAGGGGGGGCTAATCAGCCCCAGCATTTT. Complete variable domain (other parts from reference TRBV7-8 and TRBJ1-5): GAGVSQSPRYKVAKRGQDVALRCDPISGHVSLFWYQQALGQGPEFLTYFQNEAQLDKSGLPSDRFFAERPEGSVSTLKIQRTQQEDSAVYLCASSLLGGANQPQHFGDGTRLSIL.

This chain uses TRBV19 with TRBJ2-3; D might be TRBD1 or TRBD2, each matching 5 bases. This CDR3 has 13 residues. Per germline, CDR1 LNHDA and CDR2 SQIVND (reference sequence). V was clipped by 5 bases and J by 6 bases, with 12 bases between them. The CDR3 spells CASSWDGPDTQYF. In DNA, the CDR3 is TGTGCCAGTAGTTGGGACGGCCCCGATACGCAGTATTTT. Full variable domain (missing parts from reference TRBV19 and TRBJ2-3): DGGITQSPKYLFRKEGQNVTLSCEQNLNHDAMYWYRQDPGQGLRLIYYSQIVNDFQKGDIAEGYSVSREKKESFPLTVTSAQKNPTAFYLCASSWDGPDTQYFGPGTRLTVL.

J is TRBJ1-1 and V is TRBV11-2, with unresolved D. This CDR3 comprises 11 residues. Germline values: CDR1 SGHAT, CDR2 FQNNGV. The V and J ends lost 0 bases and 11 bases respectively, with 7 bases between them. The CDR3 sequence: CASSLDHRAFF. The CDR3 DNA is TGTGCCAGCAGCTTAGACCATCGGGCTTTCTTT.

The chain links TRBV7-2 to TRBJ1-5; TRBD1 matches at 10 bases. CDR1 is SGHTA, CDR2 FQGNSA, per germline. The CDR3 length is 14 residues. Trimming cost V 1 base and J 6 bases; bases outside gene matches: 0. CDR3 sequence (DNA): TGTGCCAGCAGCTTAGGGGACAGGGGTCAGCCCCAGCATTTT. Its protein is CASSLGDRGQPQHF.

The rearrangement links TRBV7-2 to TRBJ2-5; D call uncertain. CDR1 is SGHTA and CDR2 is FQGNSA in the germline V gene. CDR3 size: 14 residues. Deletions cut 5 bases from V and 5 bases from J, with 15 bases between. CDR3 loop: CASSKHPSSETQYF. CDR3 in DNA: TGTGCCAGCAGCAAACACCCCTCGAGCGAGACCCAGTACTTC.

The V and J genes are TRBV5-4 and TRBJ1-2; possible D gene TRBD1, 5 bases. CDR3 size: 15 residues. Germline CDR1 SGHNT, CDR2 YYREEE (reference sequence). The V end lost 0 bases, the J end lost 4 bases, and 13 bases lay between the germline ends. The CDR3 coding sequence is TGTGCCAGCAGCTTGGATGGTGGCGGGACCTATGGCTACACCTTC. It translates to CASSLDGGGTYGYTF.

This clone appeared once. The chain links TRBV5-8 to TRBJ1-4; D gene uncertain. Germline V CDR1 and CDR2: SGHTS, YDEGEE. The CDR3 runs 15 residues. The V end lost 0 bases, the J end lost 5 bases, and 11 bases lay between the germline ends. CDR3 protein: CASSLVPRGNEKLFF. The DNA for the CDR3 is TGTGCCAGCAGCTTGGTCCCCCGCGGAAATGAAAAACTGTTTTTT.